One sample yielded the 8 T cell receptor beta chains listed below, sequenced in a study of CD8 T cells in ankylosing spondylitis. TCRdb itself ran the 5' RACE reads through MiXCR, one entry per CDR3 protein. This table has 250,000 to 350,000 distinct CDR3 sequences, 20% appearing once. Sequencing was carried out using blood, either unsorted or a sorted T cell fraction (not recorded which). These receptors came from a male donor with ankylosing spondylitis or in good health (not recorded which).

This clonotype appeared a few times. V gene TRBV7-2 combines with J gene TRBJ1-6; a possible D gene is TRBD1 (5 bases). The ends were cut back, 3 bases at V and 4 bases at J, with 13 bases in the middle. The CDR3 covers 16 residues. The germline V gene has CDR1 SGHTA and CDR2 FQGNSA. CDR3 loop: CASSFTGLTYNSPLHF. In nucleotides, the CDR3 is TGTGCCAGCAGCTTTACAGGTCTTACTTATAATTCACCCCTCCACTTT. Drawing the rest from reference TRBV7-2 and TRBJ1-6, the complete variable domain is GAGVSQSPSNKVTEKGKDVELRCDPISGHTALYWYRQSLGQGLEFLIYFQGNSAPDKSGLPSDRFSAERTGGSVSTLTIQRTQQEDSAVYLCASSFTGLTYNSPLHFGNGTRLTVT.

This clonotype has only a few counts. The V call is TRBV20-1, the J call TRBJ2-3; D remains ambiguous. Germline-derived CDR1 and CDR2 are DFQATT and SNEGSKA (reference sequence). The CDR3 extends over 12 amino acids. V gave up 6 bases and J gave up 3 bases, with 10 bases separating them. CDR3 in amino acids: CSAPKATDTQYF. The CDR3 nucleotides read TGCAGTGCCCCTAAAGCAACAGATACGCAGTATTTT.

In this sample, this clonotype turned up many times. The J gene is TRBJ1-2, the V gene TRBV7-9; D unresolved. The CDR3 sequence is 13 residues long. The germline V and J ends were trimmed by 2 bases and 8 bases, with 12 bases remaining between them. CDR1 and CDR2 from the germline V gene are SEHNR and FQNEAQ (reference sequence). The CDR3 bases are TGTGCCAGCAGCTTAATTGGAAGTCGCGGCTACACCTTC. Its protein is CASSLIGSRGYTF. The full variable domain, its missing parts supplied by reference TRBV7-9 and TRBJ1-2, is DTGVSQNPRHKITKRGQNVTFRCDPISEHNRLYWYRQTLGQGPEFLTYFQNEAQLEKSRLLSDRFSAERPKGSFSTLEIQRTEQGDSAMYLCASSLIGSRGYTFGSGTRLTVV.

The V call is TRBV7-9, the J call TRBJ1-3; D is ambiguous. This CDR3 has 16 residues. Germline CDR1 is SEHNR and CDR2 is FQNEAQ (reference sequence). The V and J ends lost 3 bases and 0 bases respectively, with 12 bases between them. The CDR3 spells CASSFGRPNSGNTIYF. CDR3 DNA sequence: TGTGCCAGCAGCTTTGGCAGGCCTAACTCTGGAAACACCATATATTTT.

The chain recombines TRBV6-5 with TRBJ2-1; D remains ambiguous. The CDR3 runs 12 residues. Trimming cost V 6 bases and J 6 bases, with 9 bases left between them. Germline loops: CDR1 MNHEY, CDR2 SVGAGI. The CDR3 DNA sequence: TGTGCCAGCAGCGGTCTAGGCAATGAGCAGTTCTTC. Its protein product is CASSGLGNEQFF.

Worth noting for this clonotype: Given a much more abundant clone one base away, this may be a read error. The J gene is TRBJ1-1, the V gene TRBV4-1; a possible D gene is TRBD1 (6 bases). Germline lookup yields CDR1 MGHRA and CDR2 YSYEKL. The CDR3 extends over 17 amino acids. As DNA, the CDR3 is TGCGTCAGCAGCCAAGATAGGGCAGGGGCCCAAACGACTGAAGCTTTCTTT. This sequence encodes CVSSQDRAGAQTTEAFF.

V usage is TRBV20-1 and J usage is TRBJ2-3; 11 bases are a match to TRBD2. The ends lost 0 bases at V and 5 bases at J; junction bases unmatched: 4. This CDR3 comprises 15 residues. Germline lookup yields CDR1 DFQATT and CDR2 SNEGSKA (reference sequence). CDR3 region: CSARERTSGLDTQYF. DNA for the CDR3: TGCAGTGCTAGAGAAAGGACTAGCGGGCTAGATACGCAGTATTTT.

In DNA form, the CDR3 reads TGCGCCAGCAGCCAACAGGACACTGCCTCACCCCTCCACTTT. This codes for CASSQQDTASPLHF. The chain uses TRBV4-1 and TRBJ1-6; a possible D gene is TRBD1 (5 bases). Trimming cost V 2 bases and J 10 bases, with 12 bases left between them. CDR1 is MGHRA and CDR2 is YSYEKL in the germline V gene. The CDR3 extends over 14 amino acids.